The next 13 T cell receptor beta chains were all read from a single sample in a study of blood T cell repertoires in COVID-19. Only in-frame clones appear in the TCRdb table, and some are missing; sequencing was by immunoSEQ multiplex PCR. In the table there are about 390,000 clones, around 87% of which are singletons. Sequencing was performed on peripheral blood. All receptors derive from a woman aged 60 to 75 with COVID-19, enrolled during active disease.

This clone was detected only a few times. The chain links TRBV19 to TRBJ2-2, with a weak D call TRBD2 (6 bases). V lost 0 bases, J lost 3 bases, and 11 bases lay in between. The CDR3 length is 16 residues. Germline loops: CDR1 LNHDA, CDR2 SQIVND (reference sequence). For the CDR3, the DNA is TGTGCCAGTAGTATAGACCCGGGACTTTACACCGGGGAGCTGTTTTTT. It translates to CASSIDPGLYTGELFF.

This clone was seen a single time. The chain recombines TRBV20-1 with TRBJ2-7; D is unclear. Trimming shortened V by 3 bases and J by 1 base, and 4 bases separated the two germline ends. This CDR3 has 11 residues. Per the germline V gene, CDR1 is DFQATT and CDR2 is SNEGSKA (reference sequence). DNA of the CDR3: TGCAGTGCTAGCCAATCCTACGAGCAGTACTTC. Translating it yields CSASQSYEQYF.

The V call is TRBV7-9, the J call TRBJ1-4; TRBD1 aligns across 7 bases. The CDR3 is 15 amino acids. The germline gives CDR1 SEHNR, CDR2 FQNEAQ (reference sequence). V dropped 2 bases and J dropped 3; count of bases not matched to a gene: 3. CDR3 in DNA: TGTGCCAGCAGCTTAAAGGGACAGCCTAATGAAAAACTGTTTTTT. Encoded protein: CASSLKGQPNEKLFF.

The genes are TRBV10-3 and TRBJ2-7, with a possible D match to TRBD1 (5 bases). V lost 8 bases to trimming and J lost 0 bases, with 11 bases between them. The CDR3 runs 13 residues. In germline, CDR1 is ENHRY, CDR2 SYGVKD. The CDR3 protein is CAIGASSSYEQYF. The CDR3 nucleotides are TGTGCCATCGGGGCCTCGAGCTCCTACGAGCAGTACTTC.

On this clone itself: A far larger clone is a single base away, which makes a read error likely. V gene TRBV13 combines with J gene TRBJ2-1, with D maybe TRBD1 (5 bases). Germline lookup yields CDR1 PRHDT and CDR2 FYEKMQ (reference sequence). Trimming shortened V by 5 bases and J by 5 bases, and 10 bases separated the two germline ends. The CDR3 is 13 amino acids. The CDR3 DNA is TGTGCCAGCAGCCACGACAGAAACAATGAGCAGTTCTTC. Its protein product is CASSHDRNNEQFF.

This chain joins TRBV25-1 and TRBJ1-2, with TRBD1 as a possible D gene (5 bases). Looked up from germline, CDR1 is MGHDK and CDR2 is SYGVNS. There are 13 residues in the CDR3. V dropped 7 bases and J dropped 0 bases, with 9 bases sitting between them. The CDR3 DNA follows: TGTGCCAGCACGGACATCTCTAACTATGGCTACACCTTC. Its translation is CASTDISNYGYTF.

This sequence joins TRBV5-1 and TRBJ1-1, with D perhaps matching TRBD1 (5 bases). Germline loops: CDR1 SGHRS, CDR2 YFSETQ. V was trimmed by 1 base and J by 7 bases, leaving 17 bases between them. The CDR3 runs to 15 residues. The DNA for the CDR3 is TGCGCCAGCAGCTTGCGGGCAGCTTTAACAGGTGAAGCTTTCTTT. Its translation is CASSLRAALTGEAFF.

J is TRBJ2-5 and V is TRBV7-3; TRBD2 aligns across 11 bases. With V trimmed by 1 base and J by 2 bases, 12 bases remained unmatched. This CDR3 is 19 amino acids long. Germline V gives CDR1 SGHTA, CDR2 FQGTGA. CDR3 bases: TGTGCCAGCAGCTTAAAGGGGGAACTAGCGGGGGTACGACAAGAGACCCAGTACTTC. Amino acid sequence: CASSLKGELAGVRQETQYF. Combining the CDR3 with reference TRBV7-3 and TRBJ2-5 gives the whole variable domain GAGVSQTPSNKVTEKGKYVELRCDPISGHTALYWYRQSLGQGPEFLIYFQGTGAADDSGLPNDRFFAVRPEGSVSTLKIQRTERGDSAVYLCASSLKGELAGVRQETQYFGPGTRLLVL.

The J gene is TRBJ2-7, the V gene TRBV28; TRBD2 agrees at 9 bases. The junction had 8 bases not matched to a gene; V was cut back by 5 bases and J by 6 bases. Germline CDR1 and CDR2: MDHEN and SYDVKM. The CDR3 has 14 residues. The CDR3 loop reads CASSDPGLALEQYF. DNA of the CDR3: TGTGCCAGCAGTGACCCGGGACTAGCCCTCGAGCAGTACTTC.

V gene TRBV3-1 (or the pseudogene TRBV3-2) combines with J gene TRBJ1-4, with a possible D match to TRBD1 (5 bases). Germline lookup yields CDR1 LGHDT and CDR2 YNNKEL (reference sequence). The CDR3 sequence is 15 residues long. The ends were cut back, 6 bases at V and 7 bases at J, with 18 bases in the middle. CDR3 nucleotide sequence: TGTGCCAGCAGTCCTTTACACGGGGGTAGTGAAAAACTGTTTTTT. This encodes CASSPLHGGSEKLFF.

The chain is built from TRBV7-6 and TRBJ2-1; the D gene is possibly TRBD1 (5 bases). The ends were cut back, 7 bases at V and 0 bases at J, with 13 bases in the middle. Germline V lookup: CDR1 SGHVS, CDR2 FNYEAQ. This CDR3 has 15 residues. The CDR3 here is CASKKQALSYNEQFF. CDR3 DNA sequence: TGTGCCAGCAAGAAACAGGCTCTCTCCTACAATGAGCAGTTCTTC. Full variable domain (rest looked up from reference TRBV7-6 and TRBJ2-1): GAGVSQSPRYKVTKRGQDVALRCDPISGHVSLYWYRQALGQGPEFLTYFNYEAQQDKSGLPNDRFSAERPEGSISTLTIQRTEQRDSAMYRCASKKQALSYNEQFFGPGTRLTVL.

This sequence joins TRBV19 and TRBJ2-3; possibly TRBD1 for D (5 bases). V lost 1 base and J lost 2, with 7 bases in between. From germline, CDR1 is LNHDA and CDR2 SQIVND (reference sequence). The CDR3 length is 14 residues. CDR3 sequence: CASSIGQLTDTQYF. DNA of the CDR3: TGTGCCAGTAGTATAGGACAGCTCACAGATACGCAGTATTTT.

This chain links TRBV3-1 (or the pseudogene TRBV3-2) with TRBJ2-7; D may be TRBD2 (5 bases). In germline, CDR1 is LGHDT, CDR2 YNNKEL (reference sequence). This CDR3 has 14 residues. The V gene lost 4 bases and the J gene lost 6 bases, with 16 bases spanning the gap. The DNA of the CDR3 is TGTGCCAGCAGCCTCGGAGGTCTCGGGCTCGAGCAGTACTTC. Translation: CASSLGGLGLEQYF.